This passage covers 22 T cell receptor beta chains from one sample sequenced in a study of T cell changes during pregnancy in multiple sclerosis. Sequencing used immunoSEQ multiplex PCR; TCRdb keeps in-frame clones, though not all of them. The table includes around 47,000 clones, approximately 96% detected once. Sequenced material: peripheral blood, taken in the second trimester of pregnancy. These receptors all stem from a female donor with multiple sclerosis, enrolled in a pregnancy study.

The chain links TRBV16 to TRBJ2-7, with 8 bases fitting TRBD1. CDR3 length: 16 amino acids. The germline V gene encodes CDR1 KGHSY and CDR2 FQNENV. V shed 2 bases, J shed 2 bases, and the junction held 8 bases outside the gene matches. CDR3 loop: CASSQPRQGLAYEQYF. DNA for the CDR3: TGTGCCAGCAGCCAACCTAGACAGGGGTTGGCCTACGAGCAGTACTTC.

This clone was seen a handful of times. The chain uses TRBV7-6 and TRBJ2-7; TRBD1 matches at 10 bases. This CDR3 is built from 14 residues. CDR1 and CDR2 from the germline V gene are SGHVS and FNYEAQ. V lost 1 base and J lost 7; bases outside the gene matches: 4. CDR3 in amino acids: CASSLGTGGKEQYF. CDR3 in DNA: TGTGCCAGCAGCTTAGGGACAGGGGGGAAGGAGCAGTACTTC. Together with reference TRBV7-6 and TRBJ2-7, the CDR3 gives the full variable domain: GAGVSQSPRYKVTKRGQDVALRCDPISGHVSLYWYRQALGQGPEFLTYFNYEAQQDKSGLPNDRFSAERPEGSISTLTIQRTEQRDSAMYRCASSLGTGGKEQYFGPGTRLTVT.

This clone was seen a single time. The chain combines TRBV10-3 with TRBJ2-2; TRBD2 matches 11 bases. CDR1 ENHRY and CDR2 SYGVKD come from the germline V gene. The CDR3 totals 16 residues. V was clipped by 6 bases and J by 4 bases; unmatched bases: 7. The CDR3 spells CAIRNLAGGRTGELFF. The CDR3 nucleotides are TGTGCCATCAGGAATCTAGCGGGAGGACGCACCGGGGAGCTGTTTTTT.

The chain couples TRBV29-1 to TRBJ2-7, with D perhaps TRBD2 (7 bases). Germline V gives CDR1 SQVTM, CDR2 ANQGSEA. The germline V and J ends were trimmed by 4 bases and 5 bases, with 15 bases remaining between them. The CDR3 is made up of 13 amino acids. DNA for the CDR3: TGCAGCGTTGGTTTGAGGGGGGGCCACGAGCAGTACTTC. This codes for CSVGLRGGHEQYF.

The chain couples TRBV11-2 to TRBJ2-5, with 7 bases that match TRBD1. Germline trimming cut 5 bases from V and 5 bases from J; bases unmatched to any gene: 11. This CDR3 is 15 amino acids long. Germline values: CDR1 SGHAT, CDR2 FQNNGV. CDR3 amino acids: CASSLDRSYSETQYF. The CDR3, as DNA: TGTGCCAGCAGCCTGGACAGGTCGTATTCGGAGACCCAGTACTTC.

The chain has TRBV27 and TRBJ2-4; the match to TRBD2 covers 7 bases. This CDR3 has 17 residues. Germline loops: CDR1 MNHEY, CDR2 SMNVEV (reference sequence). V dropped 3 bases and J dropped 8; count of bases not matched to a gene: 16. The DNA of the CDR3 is TGTGCCAGCAGTTTCCTGAGGACTAGTTCTCTACCGGACATTCAGTACTTC. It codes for CASSFLRTSSLPDIQYF.

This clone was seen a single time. As DNA, the CDR3 is TGTGCCAGCAGTGAGGGCCCTGGGGCCAACGTCCTGACTTTC. Encoded protein: CASSEGPGANVLTF. The gene calls are TRBV6-4 and TRBJ2-6, with D unclear. The CDR3 extends over 14 amino acids. The germline gives CDR1 MRHNA, CDR2 SNTAGT. V gave up 3 bases and J gave up 2 bases, with 5 bases separating them.

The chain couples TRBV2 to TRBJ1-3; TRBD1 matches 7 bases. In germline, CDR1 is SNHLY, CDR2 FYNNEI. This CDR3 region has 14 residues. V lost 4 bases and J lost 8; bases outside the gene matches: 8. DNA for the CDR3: TGTGCCAGCAGTGCAAGACAGGGTAGTCACACCATATATTTT. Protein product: CASSARQGSHTIYF.

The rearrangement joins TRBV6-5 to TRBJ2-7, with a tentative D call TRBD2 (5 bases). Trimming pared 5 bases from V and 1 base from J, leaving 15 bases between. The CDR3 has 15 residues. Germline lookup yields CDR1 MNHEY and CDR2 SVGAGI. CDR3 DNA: TGTGCCAGCAGTCTTAGTCTCGGGATTTCCTACGAGCAGTACTTC. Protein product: CASSLSLGISYEQYF.

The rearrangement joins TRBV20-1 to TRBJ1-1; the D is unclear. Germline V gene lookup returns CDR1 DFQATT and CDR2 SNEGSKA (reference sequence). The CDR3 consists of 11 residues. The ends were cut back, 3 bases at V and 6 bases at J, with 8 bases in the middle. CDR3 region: CSARSSAEAFF. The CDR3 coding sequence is TGCAGTGCTAGGTCCAGCGCTGAAGCTTTCTTT.

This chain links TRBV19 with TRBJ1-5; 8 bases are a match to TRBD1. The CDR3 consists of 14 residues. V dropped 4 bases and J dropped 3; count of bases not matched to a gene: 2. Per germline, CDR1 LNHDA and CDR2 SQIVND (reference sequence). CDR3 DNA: TGTGCCAGTAGTACGACAGGGGACAATCAGCCCCAGCATTTT. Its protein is CASSTTGDNQPQHF.

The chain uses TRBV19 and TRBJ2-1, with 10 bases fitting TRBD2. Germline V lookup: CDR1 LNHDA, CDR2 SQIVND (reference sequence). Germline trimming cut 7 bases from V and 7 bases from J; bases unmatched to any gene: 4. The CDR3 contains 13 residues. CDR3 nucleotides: TGTGCCAGTACTCTAGCGGGAGCGAATGAGCAGTTCTTC. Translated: CASTLAGANEQFF.

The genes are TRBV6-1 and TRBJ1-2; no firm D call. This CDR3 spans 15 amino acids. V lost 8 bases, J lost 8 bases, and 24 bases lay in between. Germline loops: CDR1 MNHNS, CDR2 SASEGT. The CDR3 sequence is CASRLLGSIGVGYTF. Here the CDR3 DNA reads TGTGCCAGCCGTTTGTTGGGCAGCATCGGTGTGGGCTACACCTTC.

Written as DNA, the CDR3 is TGTGCCAGCAGTGAGACAGGTTGGAATTCACCCCTCCACTTT. The encoded protein is CASSETGWNSPLHF. The chain employs TRBV6-4 and TRBJ1-6, with a tentative D call TRBD1 (6 bases). Germline V gene lookup returns CDR1 MRHNA and CDR2 SNTAGT. V was cut by 3 bases and J by 7 bases, with 10 bases left in between. The CDR3 covers 14 residues.

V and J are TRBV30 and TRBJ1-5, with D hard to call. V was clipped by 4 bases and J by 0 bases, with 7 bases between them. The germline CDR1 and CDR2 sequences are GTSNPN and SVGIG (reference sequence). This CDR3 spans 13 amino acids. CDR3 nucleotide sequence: TGTGCCTGGAACGGAGATAGCAATCAGCCCCAGCATTTT. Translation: CAWNGDSNQPQHF.

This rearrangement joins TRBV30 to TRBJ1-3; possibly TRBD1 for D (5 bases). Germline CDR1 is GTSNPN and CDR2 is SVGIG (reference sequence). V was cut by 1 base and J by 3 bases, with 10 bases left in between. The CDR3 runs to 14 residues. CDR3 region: CAWSGRRGGNTIYF. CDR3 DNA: TGTGCCTGGAGTGGGCGGAGGGGTGGAAACACCATATATTTT.

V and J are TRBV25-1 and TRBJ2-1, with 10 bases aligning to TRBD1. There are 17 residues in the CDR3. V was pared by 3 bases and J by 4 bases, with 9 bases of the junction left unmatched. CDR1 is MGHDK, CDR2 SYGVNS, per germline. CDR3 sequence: CASSDKTGTGVYNEQFF. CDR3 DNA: TGTGCCAGCAGTGATAAAACCGGGACAGGGGTATACAATGAGCAGTTCTTC.

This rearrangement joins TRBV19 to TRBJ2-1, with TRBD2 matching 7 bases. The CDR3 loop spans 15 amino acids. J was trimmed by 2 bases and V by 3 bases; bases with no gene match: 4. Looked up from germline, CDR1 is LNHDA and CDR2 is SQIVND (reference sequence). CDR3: CASSMGSGAYNEQFF. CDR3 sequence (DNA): TGTGCCAGTAGTATGGGAAGCGGGGCCTACAATGAGCAGTTCTTC.

CDR3 loop: CASSPHRPNSPLHF. The DNA of the CDR3 is TGTGCCAGTAGTCCTCACAGGCCTAATTCACCCCTCCACTTT. J is TRBJ1-6 and V is TRBV19; D is perhaps TRBD1 (5 bases). Germline values: CDR1 LNHDA, CDR2 SQIVND (reference sequence). The germline V and J ends were trimmed by 5 bases and 6 bases, with 11 bases remaining between them. The CDR3 extends over 14 amino acids.

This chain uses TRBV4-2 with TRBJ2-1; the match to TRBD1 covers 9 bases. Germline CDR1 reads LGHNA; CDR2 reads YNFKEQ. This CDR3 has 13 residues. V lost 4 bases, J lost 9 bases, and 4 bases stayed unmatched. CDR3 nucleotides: TGTGCCAGCAGCCCGACAGGGGGAGGTGAGCAGTTCTTC. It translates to CASSPTGGGEQFF.

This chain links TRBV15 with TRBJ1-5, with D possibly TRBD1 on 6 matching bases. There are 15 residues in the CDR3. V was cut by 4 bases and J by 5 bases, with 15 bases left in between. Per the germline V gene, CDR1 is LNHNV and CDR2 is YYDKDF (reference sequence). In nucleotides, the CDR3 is TGTGCCACCAGCACCGTAACAGGGTTTGATCAGCCCCAGCATTTT. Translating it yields CATSTVTGFDQPQHF.

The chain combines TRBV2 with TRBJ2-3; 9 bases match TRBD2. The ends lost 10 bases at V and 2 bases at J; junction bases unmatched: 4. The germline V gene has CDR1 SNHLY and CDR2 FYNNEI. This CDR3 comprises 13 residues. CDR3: CANKRGATDTQYF. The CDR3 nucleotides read TGTGCCAACAAGCGGGGGGCCACAGATACGCAGTATTTT.